These T cell receptor beta chains were read from a single sample in a study of T cell repertoires in cytomegalovirus infection. TCRdb fed the reads into MiXCR, producing one record per CDR3 protein. The sample has approximately 200,000 distinct CDR3 sequences, 25% to 30% seen once. Sequenced sample: PBMCs. These receptors all come from a human donor in good health (CMV status not recorded). Some clones in this sample may be carry-over from other donors' samples. Both conserved end residues are part of each CDR3.

V	CDR3
TRBV11-2	CASSLSRGGSDEQFF
TRBV7-9	CASSGQGEVDEQFF
TRBV5-1	CASSLRQGANTEAFF
TRBV7-2	CASSVTGTGSGTQYF
TRBV7-6	CASSSGRDSPLHF
TRBV11-2	CASSFRDRVADTQYF
TRBV5-1	CASSFMASSAEAFF
TRBV7-9	CASSLAGVRAYEQYF
TRBV20-1	CSASTGRVYEQYF
TRBV6-4	CASSDSLRVGANVLTF
TRBV25-1	CATTLSGELFF
TRBV5-4	CASSWGLAGGPRYEQYF
TRBV7-2	CASTLRWDFQETQYF